This T cell receptor beta chain was identified in a study of human T cells and chemical hapten exposure. Across the whole study: Minor volume differences among pooled libraries chiefly drove per-sample TCR yield variation. Study-wide points: Sensitization with DPC brought no change to TCRs above 1 in 1000 in frequency.

CDR1 is MNHEY, CDR2 SMNVEV, per germline (reference sequence). The CDR3 covers 15 residues. With 5 bases removed from V and 3 bases from J, the gap between germline ends came to 13 bases. In regard to this clonotype: Its matching antigen is unknown.

RNA extraction used unfractionated whole blood as the source of total RNA. Attachment of unique molecular identifiers to individual cDNA molecules was performed in the library. Original handling: Samples held a median of around 96,000 TCRs, range about 23,224–700,000. TCRdb processed the reads anew with MiXCR; each CDR3 protein has one entry. These V and J calls originate from TCRdb's pipeline instead of the authors' own analysis. The data show 100,000 to 150,000 distinct CDR3 sequences, around 8.5% seen once. Input material: whole blood. The rearrangement links TRBV27 to TRBJ1-4; D uncertain. The receptor's source is a human donor in good health. Some clones in this sample may be carry-over from other donors' samples. The CDR3 coding sequence is TGTGCCAGCAGTCCCCATGTAGGCTCTAATGAAAAACTGTTTTTT. Encoded protein: CASSPHVGSNEKLFF. The full variable domain, with the rest looked up from reference TRBV27 and TRBJ1-4, is EAQVTQNPRYLITVTGKKLTVTCSQNMNHEYMSWYRQDPGLGLRQIYYSMNVEVTDKGDVPEGYKVSRKEKRNFPLILESPSPNQTSLYFCASSPHVGSNEKLFFGSGTQLSVL.